This T cell receptor beta chain was captured in a study of CD8+CD57+ T cells in acquired aplastic anemia. The CDR3 spans 12 residues. Germline V lookup: CDR1 MNHEY, CDR2 SVGEGT. A word on this clonotype: Its antigen is unidentified. One junction end disagrees with the germline gene, perhaps due to a read error.

Study outcomes and limitations: Patients did not significantly differ from controls in CD8+ Simpson's diversity. Patients and controls turned out to have 25 to 35 CD8+ CDR3 sequences in common.

TCR beta VDJ and CDR3 were profiled, and genomic DNA was the template. Each CDR3 protein is one row after TCRdb ran MiXCR on the reads. The sample yields 200,000 or so distinct CDR3 sequences, about 64% seen once. This clonotype originated in a human donor with severe aplastic anemia or a healthy control (not recorded which). Sequencing input: sorted CD4+, CD8+, or CD8+CD57+ T cells (not recorded which) from PBMCs. The chain employs TRBV6-2 or TRBV6-3 and TRBJ2-1; 11 bases line up with TRBD2. The CDR3 protein is CASSYSGTSGAF. CDR3 DNA: TGTGCCAGCAGTTACTCGGGGACTAGCGGAGCCTTC.